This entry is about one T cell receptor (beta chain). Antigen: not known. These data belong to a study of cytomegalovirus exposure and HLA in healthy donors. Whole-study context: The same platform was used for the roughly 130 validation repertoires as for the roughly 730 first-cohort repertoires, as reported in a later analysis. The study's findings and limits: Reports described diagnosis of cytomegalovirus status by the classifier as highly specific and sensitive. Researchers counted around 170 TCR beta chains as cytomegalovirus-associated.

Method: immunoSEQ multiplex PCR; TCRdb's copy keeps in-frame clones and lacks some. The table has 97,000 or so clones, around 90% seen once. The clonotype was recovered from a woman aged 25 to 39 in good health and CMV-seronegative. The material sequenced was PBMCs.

Here the CDR3 reads CASCTGTANTGELFF. The CDR3 DNA is TGTGCCAGTTGTACCGGGACAGCCAACACCGGGGAGCTGTTTTTT. This chain connects TRBV19 to TRBJ2-2, with 7 bases matching TRBD1. The V gene's germline CDR1 is LNHDA and CDR2 SQIVND (reference sequence). The CDR3 contains 15 residues. Trimming removed 8 bases from V and 2 bases from J; junction bases left unmatched: 8.